Below, one TCR beta chain is given with its context. In terms of age and location, participants ranged from about 18 to 90 years and lived in under 30 US areas. The sample comes from a study of blood T cell repertoires in COVID-19. Study-wide context: Material from acute and convalescent COVID-19 was sourced from the United States, Italy and Spain.

Per germline, CDR1 SGHDT and CDR2 YYEEEE. Trimming at V came to 0 bases and at J to 5 bases, leaving 5 bases not matched to a gene. CDR3 length equals 16 residues. Libraries were prepared by immunoSEQ multiplex PCR; TCRdb keeps only in-frame clonotypes and omits some of them. The table has 200,000 to 300,000 clones, approximately 90% seen once. The chain joins TRBV5-6 to TRBJ1-2; 12 bases align to TRBD1. Sequencing was done on a sample of PBMCs or T cells enriched from blood (not recorded which). The TCR originated in a woman in her thirties with acute COVID-19. The CDR3 DNA follows: TGTGCCAGCAGCTTGGCCGGGACAGGGGGCGATTATGGCTACACCTTC. The encoded protein is CASSLAGTGGDYGYTF.